One and the same sample provided the 27 T cell receptor beta chains below, sequenced in a study of OX40 agonist ivuxolimab in advanced cancers. Method: immunoSEQ multiplex PCR; TCRdb's copy keeps in-frame clones and lacks some. This sample has about 95,000 clones; roughly 91% occur once, and the top ten carry around 2.5%. The source was CD4+ or CD8+ T cells sorted from blood, collected in a trial of the OX40 agonist ivuxolimab. The receptors come from an adult with an advanced solid tumor such as melanoma, head and neck, liver or kidney cancer.

The V gene is TRBV7-2, the J gene TRBJ2-2; D assignment may be TRBD1 or TRBD2 (5 bases each). Germline V CDR1 and CDR2: SGHTA, FQGNSA. The CDR3 consists of 15 residues. Deletions cut 1 base from V and 1 base from J, with 7 bases between. The CDR3 is CASSLGGLNTGELFF. The CDR3 region has the DNA TGTGCCAGCAGCTTAGGGGGGTTGAACACCGGGGAGCTGTTTTTT.

The chain carries TRBV5-6 and TRBJ1-5; 10 bases fit TRBD1. The CDR3 loop spans 15 amino acids. V lost 1 base to trimming and J lost 7 bases; unmatched junction nucleotides: 5. The germline V gene has CDR1 SGHDT and CDR2 YYEEEE. CDR3 bases: TGTGCCAGCAGCTTGTGGGACAGGGGAGGGCAGCCCCAGCATTTT. Its translation: CASSLWDRGGQPQHF.

V usage is TRBV11-2 and J usage is TRBJ2-3; no clear D. The CDR3 is 13 residues long. Germline V gene sequence: CDR1 SGHAT, CDR2 FQNNGV. Trimming pared 6 bases from V and 0 bases from J, leaving 7 bases between. The CDR3, as DNA: TGTGCCAGCAGACGCCTTAGCACAGATACGCAGTATTTT. It yields the protein CASRRLSTDTQYF.

This clone was counted once. The rearrangement joins TRBV27 to TRBJ1-5; TRBD1 matches 11 bases. In germline, CDR1 is MNHEY, CDR2 SMNVEV (reference sequence). After removal of 3 bases from V and 6 bases from J, the junction contained 10 bases not matched to a gene. The CDR3 is made up of 17 amino acids. CDR3 protein: CASSFTPGTGGGQPQHF. The CDR3 coding sequence is TGTGCCAGCAGTTTCACTCCGGGGACAGGGGGTGGTCAGCCCCAGCATTTT.

The gene calls are TRBV7-9 and TRBJ2-7; D gene uncertain. Germline-derived CDR1 and CDR2 are SEHNR and FQNEAQ (reference sequence). The CDR3 totals 13 residues. V shed 3 bases and J shed 3 bases, with 9 bases lying between them. The CDR3 DNA is TGTGCCAGCAGCTTTAGAAGGAACTACGAGCAGTACTTC. It is translated as CASSFRRNYEQYF.

This clone was detected only a few times. The V and J genes are TRBV2 and TRBJ1-2, with a tentative D call TRBD1 (5 bases). The CDR3 length is 13 residues. Germline CDR1 is SNHLY and CDR2 is FYNNEI. V was shortened by 2 bases and J by 6 bases, with 10 bases between the two germline ends. CDR3 DNA: TGTGCCAGCAGTGAACAGGGAAGTGATGGCTACACCTTC. Its protein is CASSEQGSDGYTF.

This chain links TRBV6-6 with TRBJ1-5; possibly TRBD1 for D (6 bases). V was cut by 2 bases and J by 5 bases, with 10 bases left in between. There are 14 residues in the CDR3. Germline-derived CDR1 and CDR2 are MNHNY and SVGAGI (reference sequence). The CDR3 loop reads CASSYRGSDQPQHF. CDR3 nucleotides: TGTGCCAGCAGTTACAGGGGGAGCGATCAGCCCCAGCATTTT.

V is TRBV27 and J is TRBJ2-1; the D gene is possibly TRBD2 (6 bases). Per germline, CDR1 MNHEY and CDR2 SMNVEV (reference sequence). Trimming took off 8 bases at V and 2 bases at J, with 28 bases between the two ends. CDR3 length: 19 residues. The CDR3 spells CASSFRRGTTRSTYNEQFF. The DNA of the CDR3 is TGTGCCAGCTCATTCCGAAGAGGGACGACTAGAAGTACCTACAATGAGCAGTTCTTC.

The gene calls are TRBV5-5 and TRBJ2-4, with TRBD1 as a possible D gene (5 bases). The V end was cut by 4 bases, the J end by 3 bases, with 11 bases between. Germline V gene data show CDR1 as SGHKS and CDR2 as YYEKEE (reference sequence). CDR3 size: 14 residues. CDR3 coding DNA: TGTGCCAGCAGCGCAGGGTTGGACAAAAACATTCAGTACTTC. Protein sequence: CASSAGLDKNIQYF.

The chain uses TRBV11-2 and TRBJ2-2, with D possibly TRBD2 on 6 matching bases. The ends were cut back, 1 base at V and 5 bases at J, with 11 bases in the middle. This CDR3 region has 15 residues. Germline assignment: CDR1 SGHAT and CDR2 FQNNGV. The CDR3 DNA is TGTGCCAGCAGCTTAGGGGGGACTCTTACCGGGGAGCTGTTTTTT. This encodes CASSLGGTLTGELFF. The entire variable domain, with the rest obtained from reference TRBV11-2 and TRBJ2-2, is as follows: EAGVAQSPRYKIIEKRQSVAFWCNPISGHATLYWYQQILGQGPKLLIQFQNNGVVDDSQLPKDRFSAERLKGVDSTLKIQPAKLEDSAVYLCASSLGGTLTGELFFGEGSRLTVL.

The chain uses TRBV2 and TRBJ2-2, with D possibly matching TRBD2 (5 bases). Germline V lookup: CDR1 SNHLY, CDR2 FYNNEI. V shed 2 bases and J shed 0 bases, with 10 bases lying between them. The CDR3 has 16 amino acids. CDR3: CASSELRATNTGELFF. The CDR3 nucleotides read TGTGCCAGCAGTGAATTGAGGGCCACGAACACCGGGGAGCTGTTTTTT.

The chain recombines TRBV9 with TRBJ1-4; D remains unclear. Germline loops: CDR1 SGDLS, CDR2 YYNGEE. The CDR3 covers 15 residues. Trimming removed 0 bases from V and 3 bases from J, with 9 bases in between. The CDR3: CASSVGGRANEKLFF. The CDR3, as DNA: TGTGCCAGCAGCGTAGGAGGAAGGGCTAATGAAAAACTGTTTTTT.

The table lists this clone with a few counts. The chain joins TRBV5-1 to TRBJ2-6; 8 bases fit TRBD1. Germline-derived CDR1 and CDR2 are SGHRS and YFSETQ. Trimming cost V 4 bases and J 0 bases; bases outside gene matches: 15. This CDR3 spans 20 amino acids. CDR3 bases: TGCGCCAGCAGCCCGAAGGGCTGGACAGGGCCTTTCTCTGGGGCCAACGTCCTGACTTTC. Protein: CASSPKGWTGPFSGANVLTF. The whole variable domain, remainder taken from reference TRBV5-1 and TRBJ2-6, is KAGVTQTPRYLIKTRGQQVTLSCSPISGHRSVSWYQQTPGQGLQFLFEYFSETQRNKGNFPGRFSGRQFSNSRSEMNVSTLELGDSALYLCASSPKGWTGPFSGANVLTFGAGSRLTVL.

The J gene is TRBJ2-5, the V gene TRBV7-3; 8 positions agree with TRBD1. Germline V CDR1 and CDR2: SGHTA, FQGTGA. Trimming took 5 bases from V and 4 from J; bases not matched to a gene: 6. The CDR3 consists of 14 residues. The CDR3 DNA reads as TGTGCCAGCAGCCTGGCCGGACAGGGAGAGACCCAGTACTTC. Residues: CASSLAGQGETQYF.

The chain joins TRBV5-4 to TRBJ1-5; no clear D. CDR3 length: 12 residues. Germline CDR1 is SGHNT and CDR2 is YYREEE (reference sequence). The ends were cut back, 1 base at V and 3 bases at J, with 2 bases in the middle. Written as DNA, the CDR3 is TGTGCCAGCAGCTTGAACAATCAGCCCCAGCATTTT. It translates to CASSLNNQPQHF.

The chain uses TRBV7-3 and TRBJ2-7; 9 bases map to TRBD1. With 3 bases clipped from V and 1 base from J, the junction kept 7 bases outside the gene matches. CDR1 is SGHTA, CDR2 FQGTGA, per germline. This CDR3 region has 16 residues. CDR3 protein: CASSLGYRGPSYEQYF. The CDR3 DNA sequence: TGTGCCAGCAGCTTGGGCTACAGGGGGCCGTCCTACGAGCAGTACTTC.

The rearrangement links TRBV19 to TRBJ2-6; possibly TRBD1 or TRBD2 for D (5 bases each). Germline CDR1 LNHDA, CDR2 SQIVND (reference sequence). The CDR3 runs to 14 residues. Trimming removed 6 bases from V and 2 bases from J, with 8 bases in between. The CDR3 DNA reads as TGTGCCAGTAGAATGGGGGCTGGGGCCAACGTCCTGACTTTC. It translates to CASRMGAGANVLTF.

The V call is TRBV11-2, the J call TRBJ2-7; D is ambiguous. Trimming stripped 5 bases from V and 0 bases from J, with 17 bases between. The CDR3 covers 16 residues. Germline V CDR1 and CDR2: SGHAT, FQNNGV. CDR3: CASSDGPLKGSYEQYF. CDR3 in DNA: TGTGCCAGCAGCGACGGCCCCCTTAAGGGCTCCTACGAGCAGTACTTC.

The V call is TRBV6-5, the J call TRBJ1-3; 9 nucleotides agree with TRBD1. The CDR3 extends over 16 amino acids. CDR1 and CDR2 from the germline V gene are MNHEY and SVGAGI. J gave up 2 bases and V 0 bases, and 2 bases lay outside the gene matches. In DNA, the CDR3 is TGTGCCAGCAGTTACTCGGGACAGGGAGCTGGAAACACCATATATTTT. It yields the protein CASSYSGQGAGNTIYF.

The rearrangement uses TRBV7-2 and TRBJ2-7, with a tentative D call TRBD1 (6 bases). V was pared by 2 bases and J by 5 bases, with 16 bases between. Germline V CDR1 and CDR2: SGHTA, FQGNSA. This CDR3 is 15 amino acids long. In DNA form, the CDR3 reads TGTGCCAGCAGCTTAAACAGGGCACAGGTAGACGAGCAGTACTTC. This sequence encodes CASSLNRAQVDEQYF.

The sample holds a few counts of this clone. This chain uses TRBV19 with TRBJ2-7, with 10 nucleotides matching TRBD2. CDR1 is LNHDA and CDR2 is SQIVND in the germline V gene (reference sequence). This CDR3 comprises 15 residues. The V segment lost 6 bases and the J segment 4 bases; nucleotides outside the gene matches: 9. The CDR3 DNA reads TGTGCCAGTAGAGCCGGGACTAGCGTATCATACGAGCAGTACTTC. It is translated as CASRAGTSVSYEQYF. Filled out from reference TRBV19 and TRBJ2-7, the complete variable domain reads DGGITQSPKYLFRKEGQNVTLSCEQNLNHDAMYWYRQDPGQGLRLIYYSQIVNDFQKGDIAEGYSVSREKKESFPLTVTSAQKNPTAFYLCASRAGTSVSYEQYFGPGTRLTVT.

The chain is built from TRBV7-9 and TRBJ2-2, with TRBD1 matching over 7 bases. CDR3 length: 14 amino acids. CDR1 and CDR2 from the germline V gene are SEHNR and FQNEAQ (reference sequence). V shed 5 bases and J 1 base; nucleotides not matched to a gene: 1. The CDR3 sequence is CASSRTGNTGELFF. DNA for the CDR3: TGTGCCAGCAGCCGGACAGGGAACACCGGGGAGCTGTTTTTT.

J is TRBJ2-6 and V is TRBV6-6; the D is unclear. Germline loops: CDR1 MNHNY, CDR2 SVGAGI (reference sequence). The CDR3 runs 16 residues. Trimming pared 2 bases from V and 1 base from J, leaving 9 bases between. CDR3 in DNA: TGTGCCAGCAGTTACGGCGCCGGTTCTGGGGCCAACGTCCTGACTTTC. Its protein is CASSYGAGSGANVLTF.

The gene calls are TRBV28 and TRBJ1-2, with 9 bases fitting TRBD1. The CDR3 loop spans 15 amino acids. Germline CDR1 and CDR2: MDHEN and SYDVKM. The V gene end was trimmed by 6 bases and the J gene end by 2 bases; junction bases not matched to a gene: 7. CDR3 DNA: TGTGCCAGCAGAGCCCCCGGGACAGGGAACTATGGCTACACCTTC. Protein: CASRAPGTGNYGYTF.

This chain connects TRBV6-1 to TRBJ2-6, with a tentative D call TRBD1 (6 bases). Per the germline V gene, CDR1 is MNHNS and CDR2 is SASEGT. The CDR3 has 15 residues. V was shortened by 10 bases and J by 2 bases, with 15 bases between the two germline ends. The CDR3: CATRTAPAGANVLTF. The CDR3, as DNA: TGTGCCACCAGGACAGCCCCGGCTGGGGCCAACGTCCTGACTTTC.

This chain uses TRBV30 with TRBJ2-7; TRBD2 might be the D (5 bases). The CDR3 has 13 residues. Germline lookup yields CDR1 GTSNPN and CDR2 SVGIG (reference sequence). Trimming left V 2 bases short and J 3 bases short, with 11 bases between. CDR3 amino acids: CAWSFSGFYEQYF. The CDR3 region has the DNA TGTGCCTGGAGTTTTTCGGGGTTCTACGAGCAGTACTTC.

This chain links TRBV18 with TRBJ1-3; 10 positions agree with TRBD1. Germline V CDR1 and CDR2: KGHSH, LQKENI. Trimming at V came to 2 bases and at J to 2 bases, leaving 3 bases not matched to a gene. This CDR3 is 16 amino acids long. CDR3 nucleotide sequence: TGTGCCAGCTCACCATCCGGGACAGGGGCTGGAAACACCATATATTTT. Translating gives CASSPSGTGAGNTIYF.